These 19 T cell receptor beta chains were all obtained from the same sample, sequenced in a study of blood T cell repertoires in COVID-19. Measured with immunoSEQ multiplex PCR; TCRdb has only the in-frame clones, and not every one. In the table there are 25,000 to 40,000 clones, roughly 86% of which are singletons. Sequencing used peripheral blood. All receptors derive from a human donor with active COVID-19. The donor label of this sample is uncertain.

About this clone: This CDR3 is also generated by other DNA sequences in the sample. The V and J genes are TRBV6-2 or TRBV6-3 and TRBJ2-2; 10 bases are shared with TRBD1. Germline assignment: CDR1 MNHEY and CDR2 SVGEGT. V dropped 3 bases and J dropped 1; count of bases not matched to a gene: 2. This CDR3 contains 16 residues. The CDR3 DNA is TGTGCCAGCAGTTATGGGGACAGGGGGAACACCGGGGAGCTGTTTTTT. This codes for CASSYGDRGNTGELFF.

DNA of the CDR3: TGTGCCAGCAGTTTGTGGGCGGGACTTCAAGAGACCCAGTACTTC. Translation: CASSLWAGLQETQYF. This chain connects TRBV27 to TRBJ2-5, with a tentative D call TRBD2 (6 bases). From germline, CDR1 is MNHEY and CDR2 SMNVEV (reference sequence). The CDR3 length is 15 residues. V lost 3 bases to trimming and J lost 2 bases, with 13 bases between them.

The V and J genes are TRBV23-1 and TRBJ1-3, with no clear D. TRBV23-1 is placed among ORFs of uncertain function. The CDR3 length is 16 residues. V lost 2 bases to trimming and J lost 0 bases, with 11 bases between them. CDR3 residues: CASSQPSNPSGNTIYF. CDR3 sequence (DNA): TGCGCCAGCAGTCAACCGTCTAATCCCTCTGGAAACACCATATATTTT.

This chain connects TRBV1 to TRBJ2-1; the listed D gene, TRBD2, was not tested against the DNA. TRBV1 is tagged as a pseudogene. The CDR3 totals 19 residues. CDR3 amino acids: CTSRTTRGARLRSYNEQFF. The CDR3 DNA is TGCACCAGCAGGACGACGCGGGGGGCTAGGTTACGCTCCTACAATGAGCAGTTCTTC.

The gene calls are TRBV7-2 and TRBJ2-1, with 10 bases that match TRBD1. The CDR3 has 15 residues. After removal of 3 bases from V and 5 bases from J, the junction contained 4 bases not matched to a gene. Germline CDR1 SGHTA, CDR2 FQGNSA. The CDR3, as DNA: TGTGCCAGCAGCTTCTCCGGGACAGGGGACAATGAGCAGTTCTTC. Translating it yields CASSFSGTGDNEQFF. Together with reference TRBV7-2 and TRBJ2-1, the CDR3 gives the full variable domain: GAGVSQSPSNKVTEKGKDVELRCDPISGHTALYWYRQSLGQGLEFLIYFQGNSAPDKSGLPSDRFSAERTGGSVSTLTIQRTQQEDSAVYLCASSFSGTGDNEQFFGPGTRLTVL.

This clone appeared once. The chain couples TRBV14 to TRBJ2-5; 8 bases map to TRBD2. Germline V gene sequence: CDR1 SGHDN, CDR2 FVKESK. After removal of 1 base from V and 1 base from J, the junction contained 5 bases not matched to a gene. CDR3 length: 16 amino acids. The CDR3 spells CASSQVGGAAQETQYF. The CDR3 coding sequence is TGTGCCAGCAGCCAAGTCGGGGGGGCGGCCCAAGAGACCCAGTACTTC. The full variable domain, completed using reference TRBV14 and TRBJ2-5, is EAGVTQFPSHSVIEKGQTVTLRCDPISGHDNLYWYRRVMGKEIKFLLHFVKESKQDESGMPNNRFLAERTGGTYSTLKVQPAELEDSGVYFCASSQVGGAAQETQYFGPGTRLLVL.

The CDR3 nucleotides read TGTGCCAGCACCCGGGACAGGGGGATGGATGAGCAGTACTTC. As protein: CASTRDRGMDEQYF. The chain links TRBV6-5 to TRBJ2-7; 11 bases are shared with TRBD1. Germline lookup yields CDR1 MNHEY and CDR2 SVGAGI. This CDR3 spans 14 amino acids. With V trimmed by 7 bases and J by 7 bases, 9 bases remained unmatched.

This CDR3 reads CASTSPGTGGSIQYF. CDR3 sequence (DNA): TGTGCCAGCACCTCCCCCGGGACAGGGGGGAGCATTCAGTACTTC. V is TRBV25-1 and J is TRBJ2-4; TRBD1 aligns across 11 bases. The ends lost 7 bases at V and 9 bases at J; junction bases unmatched: 11. This CDR3 has 15 residues. CDR1 MGHDK and CDR2 SYGVNS come from the germline V gene.

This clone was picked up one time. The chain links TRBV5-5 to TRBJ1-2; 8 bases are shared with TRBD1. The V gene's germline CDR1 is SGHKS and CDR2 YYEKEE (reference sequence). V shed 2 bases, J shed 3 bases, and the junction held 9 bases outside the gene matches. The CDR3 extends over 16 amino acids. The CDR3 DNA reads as TGTGCCAGCAGCTTAGGTCCTACGACAGGGGACTATGGCTACACCTTC. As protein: CASSLGPTTGDYGYTF.

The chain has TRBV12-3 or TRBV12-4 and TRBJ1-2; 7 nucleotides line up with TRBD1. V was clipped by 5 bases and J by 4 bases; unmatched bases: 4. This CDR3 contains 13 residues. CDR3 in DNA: TGTGCCAGCAGTGGACAGGACACCTATGGCTACACCTTC. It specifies CASSGQDTYGYTF.

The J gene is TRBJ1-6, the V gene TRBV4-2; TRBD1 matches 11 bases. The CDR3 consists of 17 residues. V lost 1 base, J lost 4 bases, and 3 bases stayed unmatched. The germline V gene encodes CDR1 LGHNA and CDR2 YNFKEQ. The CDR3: CASSQVGTGGYNSPLHF. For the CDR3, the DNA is TGTGCCAGCAGCCAAGTGGGGACAGGGGGGTATAATTCACCCCTCCACTTT.

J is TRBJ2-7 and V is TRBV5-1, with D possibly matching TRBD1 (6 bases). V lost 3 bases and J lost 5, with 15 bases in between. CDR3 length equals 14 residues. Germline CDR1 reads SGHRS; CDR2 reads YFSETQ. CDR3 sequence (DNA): TGCGCCAGCAGCTCGATCGGGACAAGGGACGAGCAGTACTTC. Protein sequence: CASSSIGTRDEQYF. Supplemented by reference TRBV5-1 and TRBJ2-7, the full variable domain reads KAGVTQTPRYLIKTRGQQVTLSCSPISGHRSVSWYQQTPGQGLQFLFEYFSETQRNKGNFPGRFSGRQFSNSRSEMNVSTLELGDSALYLCASSSIGTRDEQYFGPGTRLTVT.

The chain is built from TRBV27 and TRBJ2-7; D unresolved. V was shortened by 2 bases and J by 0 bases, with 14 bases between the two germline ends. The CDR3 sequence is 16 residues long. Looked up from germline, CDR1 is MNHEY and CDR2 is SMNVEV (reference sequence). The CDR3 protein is CASSLVVTALSYEQYF. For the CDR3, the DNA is TGTGCCAGCAGTTTAGTTGTAACAGCTCTCTCCTACGAGCAGTACTTC.

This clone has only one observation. CDR3: CASSPLDRGLFYSNQPQHF. The CDR3 DNA follows: TGTGCCAGCAGTCCGCTGGACAGGGGGCTTTTTTATAGCAATCAGCCCCAGCATTTT. The chain links TRBV6-2 or TRBV6-3 to TRBJ1-5, with TRBD1 matching over 11 bases. Germline assignment: CDR1 MNHEY and CDR2 SVGEGT. The CDR3 consists of 19 residues. J gave up 0 bases and V 5 bases, and 12 bases lay outside the gene matches.

As DNA, the CDR3 is TGTGCCAGCAGCCTGATAAAATTCCGGGACAGTACTAACTATGGCTACACCTTC. Translating it yields CASSLIKFRDSTNYGYTF. The chain combines TRBV6-2 or TRBV6-3 with TRBJ1-2; 7 bases agree with TRBD1. CDR1 is MNHEY and CDR2 is SVGEGT in the germline V gene. Trimming took 6 bases from V and 0 from J; bases not matched to a gene: 16. This CDR3 is 18 amino acids long.

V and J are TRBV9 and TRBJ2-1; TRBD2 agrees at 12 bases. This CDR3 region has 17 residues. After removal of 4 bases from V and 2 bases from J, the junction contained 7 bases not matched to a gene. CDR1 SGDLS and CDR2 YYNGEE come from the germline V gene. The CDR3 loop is CASSPLLAGGAYNEQFF. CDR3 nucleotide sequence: TGTGCCAGCAGCCCTCTACTAGCGGGGGGTGCCTACAATGAGCAGTTCTTC. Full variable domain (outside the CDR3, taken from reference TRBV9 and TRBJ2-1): DSGVTQTPKHLITATGQRVTLRCSPRSGDLSVYWYQQSLDQGLQFLIQYYNGEERAKGNILERFSAQQFPDLHSELNLSSLELGDSALYFCASSPLLAGGAYNEQFFGPGTRLTVL.

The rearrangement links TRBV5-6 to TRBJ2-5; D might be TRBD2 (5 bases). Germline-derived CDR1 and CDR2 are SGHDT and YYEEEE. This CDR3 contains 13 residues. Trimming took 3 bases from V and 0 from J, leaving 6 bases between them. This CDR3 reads CASSSDYQETQYF. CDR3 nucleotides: TGTGCCAGCAGCTCGGACTACCAAGAGACCCAGTACTTC.

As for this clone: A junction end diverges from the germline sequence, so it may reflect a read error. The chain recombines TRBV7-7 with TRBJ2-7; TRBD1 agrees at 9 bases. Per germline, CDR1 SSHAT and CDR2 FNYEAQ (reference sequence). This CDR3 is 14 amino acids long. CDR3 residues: CASSPGQGPYEQYF. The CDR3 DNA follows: TGTGCTAGCAGTCCGGGACAGGGACCCTACGAGCAGTACTTC.

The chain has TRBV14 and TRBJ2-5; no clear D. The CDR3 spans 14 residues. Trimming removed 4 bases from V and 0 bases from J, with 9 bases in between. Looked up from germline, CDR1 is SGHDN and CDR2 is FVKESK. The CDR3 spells CASSPTQYQETQYF. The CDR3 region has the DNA TGTGCCAGCAGCCCAACGCAGTACCAAGAGACCCAGTACTTC.